What follows are 27 T cell receptor beta chains derived from one specimen sequenced in a study of blood T cell repertoires in COVID-19. Repertoires were generated with immunoSEQ multiplex PCR, while TCRdb's copy carries only in-frame clones and drops some. The data contain a few hundred thousand clones, approximately 87% of them singletons. Material for sequencing was peripheral blood. The receptors were sampled from a man aged 60 to 69 who had recovered from COVID-19.

This rearrangement joins TRBV10-1 to TRBJ1-3; no clear D. CDR3 length: 16 amino acids. V lost 1 base and J lost 4, with 14 bases in between. Per germline, CDR1 WNHNN and CDR2 SYGVQD (reference sequence). CDR3 DNA sequence: TGCGCCAGCAGTGAGTACGGCCGGGAGCCAGGAAACACCATATATTTT. Translating it yields CASSEYGREPGNTIYF.

This chain uses TRBV5-1 with TRBJ2-2; perhaps TRBD2 as D (7 bases). This CDR3 region has 17 residues. V was shortened by 0 bases and J by 4 bases, with 16 bases between the two germline ends. Germline CDR1 SGHRS, CDR2 YFSETQ. The CDR3 region is CASSLGSGGRTTGELFF. CDR3 sequence (DNA): TGCGCCAGCAGCTTGGGGTCCGGGGGGCGAACCACCGGGGAGCTGTTTTTT.

This chain uses TRBV19 with TRBJ2-7, with 11 bases lining up with TRBD1. The ends lost 7 bases at V and 6 bases at J; junction bases unmatched: 8. Germline CDR1 is LNHDA and CDR2 is SQIVND (reference sequence). The CDR3 covers 14 residues. CDR3 bases: TGTGCCAGTATCGGGACAGGGGGATTAGCCGAGCAGTACTTC. This translates into CASIGTGGLAEQYF.

The V and J genes are TRBV2 and TRBJ1-5; D remains unclear. From germline, CDR1 is SNHLY and CDR2 FYNNEI. V was cut by 9 bases and J by 4 bases, with 16 bases left in between. The CDR3 is 14 residues long. The CDR3, as DNA: TGTGCCAGTCACCTGCGGGTGGGGAATCAGCCCCAGCATTTT. Residues: CASHLRVGNQPQHF.

The genes are TRBV19 and TRBJ2-4; TRBD2 matches 11 bases. Germline CDR1 LNHDA, CDR2 SQIVND (reference sequence). This CDR3 spans 16 amino acids. Trimming took 3 bases from V and 5 from J; bases not matched to a gene: 6. The CDR3 here is CASSIGTSGSQNIQYF. The CDR3 bases are TGTGCCAGTAGTATTGGCACTAGCGGGAGCCAAAACATTCAGTACTTC. The full variable domain, its missing parts supplied by reference TRBV19 and TRBJ2-4, is DGGITQSPKYLFRKEGQNVTLSCEQNLNHDAMYWYRQDPGQGLRLIYYSQIVNDFQKGDIAEGYSVSREKKESFPLTVTSAQKNPTAFYLCASSIGTSGSQNIQYFGAGTRLSVL.

The gene calls are TRBV7-2 and TRBJ1-5, with 7 positions matching TRBD1. Germline V gene data show CDR1 as SGHTA and CDR2 as FQGNSA. The CDR3 consists of 16 residues. The ends lost 2 bases at V and 2 bases at J; junction bases unmatched: 6. CDR3 DNA sequence: TGTGCCAGCAGCTTAAGGAGGGGGCGCGGCAATCAGCCCCAGCATTTT. Its protein product is CASSLRRGRGNQPQHF. The complete variable domain, with remaining parts taken from reference TRBV7-2 and TRBJ1-5, reads GAGVSQSPSNKVTEKGKDVELRCDPISGHTALYWYRQSLGQGLEFLIYFQGNSAPDKSGLPSDRFSAERTGGSVSTLTIQRTQQEDSAVYLCASSLRRGRGNQPQHFGDGTRLSIL.

This clone came up many times. The J gene is TRBJ2-3, the V gene TRBV2; 11 positions agree with TRBD2. V shed 6 bases and J 1 base; nucleotides not matched to a gene: 3. Germline V gene sequence: CDR1 SNHLY, CDR2 FYNNEI. The CDR3 loop spans 15 amino acids. The CDR3 sequence: CASRKTSGGTDTQYF. CDR3 nucleotides: TGTGCCAGCAGGAAGACTAGCGGGGGCACAGATACGCAGTATTTT.

The V call is TRBV27, the J call TRBJ1-6; a possible D gene is TRBD1 (5 bases). V lost 2 bases to trimming and J lost 16 bases, with 12 bases between them. The CDR3 consists of 12 residues. The germline CDR1 and CDR2 sequences are MNHEY and SMNVEV (reference sequence). CDR3 bases: TGTGCCAGCAGTTTAACCGGGACTCAGCTCCACTTT. The encoded protein is CASSLTGTQLHF.

The chain uses TRBV2 and TRBJ1-2; no clear D. The V end was cut by 4 bases, the J end by 5 bases, with 14 bases between. Per the germline V gene, CDR1 is SNHLY and CDR2 is FYNNEI. This CDR3 has 14 residues. CDR3 DNA sequence: TGTGCCAGCAGTGCCACGCCGACCGGGTATGGCTACACCTTC. It yields the protein CASSATPTGYGYTF.

The J gene is TRBJ1-6, the V gene TRBV7-3; no firm D call. Germline assignment: CDR1 SGHTA and CDR2 FQGTGA. V lost 4 bases to trimming and J lost 13 bases, with 8 bases between them. This CDR3 region has 11 residues. The CDR3, as DNA: TGTGCCAGCAGCTCCCTCTCGCCCCTCCACTTT. Amino acid sequence: CASSSLSPLHF.

This chain uses TRBV9 with TRBJ1-2; TRBD1 matches at 12 bases. The CDR3 length is 15 residues. V lost 4 bases, J lost 4 bases, and 5 bases stayed unmatched. Germline V CDR1 and CDR2: SGDLS, YYNGEE. CDR3 bases: TGTGCCAGCAGCTCGGGGACAGGGGGCGCCTATGGCTACACCTTC. The encoded protein is CASSSGTGGAYGYTF.

The chain combines TRBV11-2 with TRBJ2-1; D may be TRBD2 (5 bases). With 7 bases removed from V and 2 bases from J, the gap between germline ends came to 12 bases. CDR1 SGHAT and CDR2 FQNNGV come from the germline V gene. The CDR3 is made up of 14 amino acids. This chain's CDR3 is CASTPSGTYNEQFF. CDR3 coding DNA: TGTGCCAGCACCCCGAGCGGTACCTACAATGAGCAGTTCTTC.

This clone was seen a single time. V usage is TRBV7-6 and J usage is TRBJ2-3, with 11 bases matching TRBD1. The CDR3 extends over 16 amino acids. Germline V gives CDR1 SGHVS, CDR2 FNYEAQ. With 6 bases clipped from V and 2 bases from J, the junction kept 7 bases outside the gene matches. CDR3 nucleotides: TGTGCCAGCAGTATGCCGGGACAGGGGGTCACAGATACGCAGTATTTT. It codes for CASSMPGQGVTDTQYF. The full variable domain, in which reference TRBV7-6 and TRBJ2-3 provide the parts outside the CDR3, is GAGVSQSPRYKVTKRGQDVALRCDPISGHVSLYWYRQALGQGPEFLTYFNYEAQQDKSGLPNDRFSAERPEGSISTLTIQRTEQRDSAMYRCASSMPGQGVTDTQYFGPGTRLTVL.

This chain uses TRBV14 with TRBJ2-5; 9 positions agree with TRBD2. The J segment lost 7 bases and the V segment lost 0 bases, leaving 6 bases of the junction unmatched. Germline V lookup: CDR1 SGHDN, CDR2 FVKESK. The CDR3 has 15 residues. CDR3 DNA: TGTGCCAGCAGCCAAGATAGCGGGAGCTATGGGACCCAGTACTTC. It codes for CASSQDSGSYGTQYF. Looking up the rest from reference TRBV14 and TRBJ2-5 gives the full variable domain: EAGVTQFPSHSVIEKGQTVTLRCDPISGHDNLYWYRRVMGKEIKFLLHFVKESKQDESGMPNNRFLAERTGGTYSTLKVQPAELEDSGVYFCASSQDSGSYGTQYFGPGTRLLVL.

The chain recombines TRBV28 with TRBJ1-1; TRBD1 matches 10 bases. The CDR3 spans 15 residues. J lost 5 bases, V lost 8 bases, and 11 bases had no gene match. CDR1 and CDR2 (germline): MDHEN, SYDVKM. The CDR3 region is CASLTGGAGGTEAFF. CDR3 DNA: TGTGCCAGCCTGACAGGGGGCGCGGGAGGAACTGAAGCTTTCTTT.

The chain has TRBV2 and TRBJ1-1, with D possibly TRBD1 on 6 matching bases. Germline values: CDR1 SNHLY, CDR2 FYNNEI. The CDR3 contains 15 residues. V was shortened by 3 bases and J by 3 bases, with 14 bases between the two germline ends. The CDR3 DNA is TGTGCCAGCAGTGAGCTCGGGGGGGCTCACACTGAAGCTTTCTTT. This translates into CASSELGGAHTEAFF.

The rearrangement uses TRBV19 and TRBJ1-2, with D hard to call. The CDR3 extends over 15 amino acids. Germline V CDR1 and CDR2: LNHDA, SQIVND (reference sequence). V lost 0 bases to trimming and J lost 0 bases, with 8 bases between them. The CDR3 nucleotides are TGTGCCAGTAGTATAGAAAGAACAGCTAACTATGGCTACACCTTC. It yields the protein CASSIERTANYGYTF. The variable domain in full, completed from reference TRBV19 and TRBJ1-2, reads DGGITQSPKYLFRKEGQNVTLSCEQNLNHDAMYWYRQDPGQGLRLIYYSQIVNDFQKGDIAEGYSVSREKKESFPLTVTSAQKNPTAFYLCASSIERTANYGYTFGSGTRLTVV.

The chain carries TRBV6-2 or TRBV6-3 and TRBJ2-6; D is perhaps TRBD1 (6 bases). This CDR3 has 16 residues. Per germline, CDR1 MNHEY and CDR2 SVGEGT. V was shortened by 0 bases and J by 4 bases, with 10 bases between the two germline ends. Here the CDR3 reads CASSYSGASGANVLTF. The CDR3 DNA reads as TGTGCCAGCAGTTACTCGGGGGCGTCCGGGGCCAACGTCCTGACTTTC.

CDR3 nucleotide sequence: TGCGCCAGCAGCTTGGGCCTCACAGGGACTGAGCAGTTCTTC. Translated, it gives CASSLGLTGTEQFF. The chain is built from TRBV5-1 and TRBJ2-1, with D possibly TRBD1 on 6 matching bases. The CDR3 loop spans 14 amino acids. Germline lookup yields CDR1 SGHRS and CDR2 YFSETQ. Trimming shortened V by 0 bases and J by 9 bases, and 13 bases separated the two germline ends.

This chain uses TRBV7-9 with TRBJ2-1; 9 nucleotides match TRBD2. The germline V gene encodes CDR1 SEHNR and CDR2 FQNEAQ (reference sequence). V lost 5 bases and J lost 3; bases outside the gene matches: 8. The CDR3 length is 16 residues. The CDR3: CASSQWTSEVYNEQFF. The CDR3 region has the DNA TGTGCCAGCAGCCAGTGGACTAGCGAAGTCTACAATGAGCAGTTCTTC.

V and J are TRBV7-7 and TRBJ2-5, with TRBD1 matching 7 bases. CDR1 SSHAT and CDR2 FNYEAQ come from the germline V gene (reference sequence). This CDR3 has 15 amino acids. J lost 4 bases, V lost 2 bases, and 7 bases had no gene match. CDR3 residues: CASSLQGQSGETQYF. The DNA of the CDR3 is TGTGCCAGCAGCTTACAGGGACAGAGCGGAGAGACCCAGTACTTC.

J is TRBJ1-5 and V is TRBV30; 12 bases agree with TRBD1. The CDR3 sequence is 14 residues long. Germline V lookup: CDR1 GTSNPN, CDR2 SVGIG (reference sequence). J lost 6 bases, V lost 4 bases, and 4 bases had no gene match. CDR3 amino acids: CAWKGQGATQPQHF. DNA of the CDR3: TGTGCCTGGAAGGGACAGGGGGCTACTCAGCCCCAGCATTTT.

The genes are TRBV28 and TRBJ1-6, with a tentative D call TRBD1 (5 bases). Germline loops: CDR1 MDHEN, CDR2 SYDVKM. Trimming took off 7 bases at V and 4 bases at J, with 14 bases between the two ends. The CDR3 covers 15 residues. CDR3 in amino acids: CASNTQRGYNSPLHF. DNA of the CDR3: TGTGCCAGCAACACTCAACGGGGGTATAATTCACCCCTCCACTTT.

A single count supports this clone. This chain connects TRBV5-1 to TRBJ2-1; 7 nucleotides line up with TRBD2. This CDR3 has 15 residues. Looked up from germline, CDR1 is SGHRS and CDR2 is YFSETQ. With V trimmed by 3 bases and J by 8 bases, 11 bases remained unmatched. The CDR3 DNA sequence: TGCGCCAGCAGCTCGTCTTTGGGGGGGAAGGATGAGCAGTTCTTC. This gives the protein CASSSSLGGKDEQFF.

This sequence joins TRBV5-1 and TRBJ2-7, with D maybe TRBD2 (6 bases). Germline CDR1 reads SGHRS; CDR2 reads YFSETQ. The length of the CDR3 is 15 residues. Trimming took 7 bases from V and 5 from J, leaving 22 bases between them. CDR3 coding DNA: TGCGCCAGCTCCCCTCCGCCTGGGGGGAAGAACGAGCAGTACTTC. The encoded protein is CASSPPPGGKNEQYF.

V and J are TRBV11-2 and TRBJ2-7, with TRBD2 as a possible D gene (6 bases). The CDR3 is made up of 19 amino acids. CDR1 and CDR2 (germline): SGHAT, FQNNGV. Trimming took 1 base from V and 1 from J, leaving 23 bases between them. The CDR3 sequence: CASSLVSYSGSILSYEQYF. The CDR3, as DNA: TGTGCCAGCAGCTTAGTGAGTTATAGCGGATCCATATTATCCTACGAGCAGTACTTC.

This clone is a singleton in its sample. The gene calls are TRBV6-5 and TRBJ2-1; 11 bases fit TRBD2. This CDR3 spans 15 amino acids. Trimming removed 9 bases from V and 9 bases from J; junction bases left unmatched: 13. Germline assignment: CDR1 MNHEY and CDR2 SVGAGI. The CDR3 nucleotides read TGTGCCAGTCTTCGGCCGGGACTAGCGGATTCTGAGCAGTTCTTC. Encoded protein: CASLRPGLADSEQFF.